This T cell receptor (beta chain) was found in a study of response to subunit inactivated influenza vaccine. Study-wide results and caveats: After each seasonal influenza vaccination, few new T cells are recruited, the authors suggested.

The CDR3 length is 15 residues. The sample holds a few counts of this clonotype. Its antigen is as yet unknown. At one boundary the junction diverges from the germline segment, which might be a read error. TCRdb used MiXCR to reprocess the RT-PCR reads, holding one entry per CDR3 protein. Of over 650,000 distinct CDR3 sequences in the sample, around a sixth were seen once. This chain joins TRBV12-3 or TRBV12-4 and TRBJ1-1, with D perhaps TRBD1 (5 bases). This material consisted of PBMCs from blood, taken approximately 5 days after vaccination. The receptor comes from a man between 50 and 59 years old who received an inactivated influenza vaccine. The CDR3 nucleotides read TGTGCCAGCAGTCCCAGTGGGGGAGTGAACACTGAAGCTCTCTTT. Translated, it gives CASSPSGGVNTEALF.